This TCR beta chain was obtained from a study of T-cell memory formation after mild COVID-19. The ends were cut back, 2 bases at V and 4 bases at J, with 8 bases in the middle. There are 13 residues in the CDR3. Per the germline V gene, CDR1 is GTSNPN and CDR2 is SVGIG (reference sequence). TCRdb passed the 5' RACE reads through MiXCR, listing each CDR3 protein once. The data contain more than 450,000 distinct CDR3 sequences, about a sixth of them singletons. J is TRBJ2-2 and V is TRBV30, with D unclear. The sequenced sample consisted of PBMCs or a T cell subset sorted from them (not recorded which). This clonotype was obtained from an adult woman who had mild COVID-19 (a few samples of this study predate the infection). Cell type and time point are not known. CDR3 DNA: TGTGCCTGGAGTCTGGGTAGCACCGGGGAGCTGTTTTTT. Protein sequence: CAWSLGSTGELFF.